This T cell receptor (beta chain) was sequenced for a study of cytomegalovirus exposure and HLA in healthy donors. Study-level findings and limits: The productive fraction for most TCR beta V segments was about 87% or about 30% in an earlier analysis. The study found most TCR sequences rare, yet found some public TCRs in many donors.

Researchers ran the PCR with 60 Vbeta and 13 Jbeta primers. The assay was immunoSEQ multiplex PCR, and TCRdb's table has in-frame clones only and misses some. The listing records approximately 200,000 clones. These donors counted as nominally healthy when sampled, but unrecorded immune exposures were likely. Note on this clone: Its specificity is unknown.

Germline trimming cut 5 bases from V and 14 bases from J; bases unmatched to any gene: 5. The CDR3 has 13 amino acids. Germline V gene data show CDR1 as SGHDT and CDR2 as YYEEEE. The chain uses TRBV5-6 and TRBJ2-1; 15 bases line up with TRBD2. This TCR was sampled from a boy between 10 and 17 years old in good health and CMV-seronegative. The sample consisted of PBMCs. CDR3 DNA sequence: TGTGCCAGCAGGGGACTAGCGGGGGGCCTAGAGTTCTTC. Translating it yields CASRGLAGGLEFF. Supplemented by reference TRBV5-6 and TRBJ2-1, the full variable domain reads DAGVTQSPTHLIKTRGQQVTLRCSPKSGHDTVSWYQQALGQGPQFIFQYYEEEERQRGNFPDRFSGHQFPNYSSELNVNALLLGDSALYLCASRGLAGGLEFFGPGTRLTVL.